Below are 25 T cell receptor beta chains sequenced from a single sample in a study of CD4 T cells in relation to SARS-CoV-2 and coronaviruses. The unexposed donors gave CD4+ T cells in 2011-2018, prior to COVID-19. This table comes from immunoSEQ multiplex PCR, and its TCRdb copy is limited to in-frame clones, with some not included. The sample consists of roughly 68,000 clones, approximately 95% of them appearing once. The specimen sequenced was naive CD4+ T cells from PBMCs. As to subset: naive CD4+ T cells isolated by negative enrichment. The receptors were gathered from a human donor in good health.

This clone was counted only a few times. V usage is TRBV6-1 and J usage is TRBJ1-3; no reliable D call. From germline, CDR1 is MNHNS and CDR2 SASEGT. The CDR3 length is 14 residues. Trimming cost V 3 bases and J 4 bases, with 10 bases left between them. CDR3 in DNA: TGTGCCAGCAGTGAGGTCGTCGAAGGAAACACCATATATTTT. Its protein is CASSEVVEGNTIYF.

The CDR3 DNA reads as TGTGCCAGCAGCCCGGCGACGGGGCCCTACGAGCAGTACTTC. Encoded protein: CASSPATGPYEQYF. The chain joins TRBV3-1 (or the pseudogene TRBV3-2) to TRBJ2-7, with D tentatively TRBD1 or TRBD2 (5 bases each). The germline V and J ends were trimmed by 4 bases and 2 bases, with 12 bases remaining between them. Germline V gene data show CDR1 as LGHDT and CDR2 as YNNKEL (reference sequence). The CDR3 covers 14 residues.

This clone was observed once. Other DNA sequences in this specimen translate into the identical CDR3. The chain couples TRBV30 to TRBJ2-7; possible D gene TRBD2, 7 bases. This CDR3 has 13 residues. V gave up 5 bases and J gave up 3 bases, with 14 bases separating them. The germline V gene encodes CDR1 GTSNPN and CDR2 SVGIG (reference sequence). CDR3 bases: TGTGCCTGGTCGAGGGGGGGTAGCTACGAGCAGTACTTC. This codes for CAWSRGGSYEQYF.

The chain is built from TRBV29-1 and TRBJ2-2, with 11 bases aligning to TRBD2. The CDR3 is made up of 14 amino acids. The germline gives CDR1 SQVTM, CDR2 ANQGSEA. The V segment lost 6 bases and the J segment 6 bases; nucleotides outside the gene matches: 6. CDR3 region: CSVLSGRAAGELFF. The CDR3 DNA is TGCAGCGTCCTTAGCGGGAGGGCCGCCGGGGAGCTGTTTTTT.

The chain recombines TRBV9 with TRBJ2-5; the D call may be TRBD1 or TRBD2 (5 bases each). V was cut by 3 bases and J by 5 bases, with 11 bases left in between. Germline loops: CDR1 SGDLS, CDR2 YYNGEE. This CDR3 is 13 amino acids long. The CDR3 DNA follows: TGTGCCAGCAGCGAGGGGACGGGGGAGACCCAGTACTTC. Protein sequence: CASSEGTGETQYF. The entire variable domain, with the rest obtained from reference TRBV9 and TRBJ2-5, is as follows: DSGVTQTPKHLITATGQRVTLRCSPRSGDLSVYWYQQSLDQGLQFLIQYYNGEERAKGNILERFSAQQFPDLHSELNLSSLELGDSALYFCASSEGTGETQYFGPGTRLLVL.

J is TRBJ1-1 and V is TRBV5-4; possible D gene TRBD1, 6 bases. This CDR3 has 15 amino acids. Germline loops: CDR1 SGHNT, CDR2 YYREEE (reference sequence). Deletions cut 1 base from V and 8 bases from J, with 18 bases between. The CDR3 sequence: CASSLRGVGSIEAFF. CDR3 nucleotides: TGTGCCAGCAGCTTGAGGGGGGTTGGTAGTATAGAAGCTTTCTTT.

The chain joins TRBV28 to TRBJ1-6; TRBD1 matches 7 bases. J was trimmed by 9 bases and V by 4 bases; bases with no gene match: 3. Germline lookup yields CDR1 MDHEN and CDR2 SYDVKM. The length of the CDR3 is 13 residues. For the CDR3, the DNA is TGTGCCAGCAGTTCTTACAGGGGTTCACCCCTCCACTTT. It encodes CASSSYRGSPLHF. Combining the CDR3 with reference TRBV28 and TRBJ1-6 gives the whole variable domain DVKVTQSSRYLVKRTGEKVFLECVQDMDHENMFWYRQDPGLGLRLIYFSYDVKMKEKGDIPEGYSVSREKKERFSLILESASTNQTSMYLCASSSYRGSPLHFGNGTRLTVT.

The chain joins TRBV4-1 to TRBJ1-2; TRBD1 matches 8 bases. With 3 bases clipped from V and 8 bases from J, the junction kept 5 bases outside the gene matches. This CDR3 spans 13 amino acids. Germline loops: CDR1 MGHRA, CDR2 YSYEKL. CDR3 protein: CASSQRDRSGYTF. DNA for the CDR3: TGCGCCAGCAGCCAGCGGGACAGGAGCGGCTACACCTTC.

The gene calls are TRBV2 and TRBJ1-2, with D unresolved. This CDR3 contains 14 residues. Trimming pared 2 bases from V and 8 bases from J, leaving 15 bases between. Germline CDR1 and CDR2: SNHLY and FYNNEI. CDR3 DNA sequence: TGTGCCAGCAGTGAACTCGGGGTTTCGTCAGGCTACACCTTC. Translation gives CASSELGVSSGYTF. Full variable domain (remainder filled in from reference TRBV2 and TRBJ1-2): EPEVTQTPSHQVTQMGQEVILRCVPISNHLYFYWYRQILGQKVEFLVSFYNNEISEKSEIFDDQFSVERPDGSNFTLKIRSTKLEDSAMYFCASSELGVSSGYTFGSGTRLTVV.

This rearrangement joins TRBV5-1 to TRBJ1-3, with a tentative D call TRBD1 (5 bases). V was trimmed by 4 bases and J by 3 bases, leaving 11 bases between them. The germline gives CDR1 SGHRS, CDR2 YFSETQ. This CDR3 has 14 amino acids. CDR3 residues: CASSMTVGGNTIYF. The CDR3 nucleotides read TGCGCCAGCAGCATGACAGTAGGTGGAAACACCATATATTTT.

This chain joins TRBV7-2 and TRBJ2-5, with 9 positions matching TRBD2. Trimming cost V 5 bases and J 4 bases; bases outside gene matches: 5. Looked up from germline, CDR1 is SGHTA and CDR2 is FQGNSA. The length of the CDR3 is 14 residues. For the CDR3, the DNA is TGTGCCAGCAGCACGCTAGCGGGAAGAGAGACCCAGTACTTC. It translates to CASSTLAGRETQYF.

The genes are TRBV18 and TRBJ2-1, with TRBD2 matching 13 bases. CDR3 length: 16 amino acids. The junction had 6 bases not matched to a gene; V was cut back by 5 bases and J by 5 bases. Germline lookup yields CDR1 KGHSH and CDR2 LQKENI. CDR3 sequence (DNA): TGTGCCAGCTCATCGAGGACTAGCGGGAGAAACAATGAGCAGTTCTTC. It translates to CASSSRTSGRNNEQFF.

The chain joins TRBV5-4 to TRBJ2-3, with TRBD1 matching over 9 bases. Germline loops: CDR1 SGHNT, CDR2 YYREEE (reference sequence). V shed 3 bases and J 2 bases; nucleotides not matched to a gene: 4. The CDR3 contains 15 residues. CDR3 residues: CASSSGTGYTDTQYF. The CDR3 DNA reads TGTGCCAGCAGCTCCGGGACAGGGTACACAGATACGCAGTATTTT. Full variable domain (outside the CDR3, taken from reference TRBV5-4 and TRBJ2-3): ETGVTQSPTHLIKTRGQQVTLRCSSQSGHNTVSWYQQALGQGPQFIFQYYREEENGRGNFPPRFSGLQFPNYSSELNVNALELDDSALYLCASSSGTGYTDTQYFGPGTRLTVL.

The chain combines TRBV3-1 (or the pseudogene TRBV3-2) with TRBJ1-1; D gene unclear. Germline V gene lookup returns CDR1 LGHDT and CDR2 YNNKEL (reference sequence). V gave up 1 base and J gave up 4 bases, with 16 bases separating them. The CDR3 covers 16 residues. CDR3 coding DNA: TGTGCCAGCAGCCAAGTTCCGGGAGTTCGAACCACTGAAGCTTTCTTT. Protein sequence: CASSQVPGVRTTEAFF.

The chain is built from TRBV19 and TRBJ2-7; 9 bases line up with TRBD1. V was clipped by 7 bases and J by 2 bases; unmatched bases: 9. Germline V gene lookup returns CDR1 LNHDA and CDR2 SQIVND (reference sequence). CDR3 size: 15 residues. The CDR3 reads CASTTSGTGPYEQYF. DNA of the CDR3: TGTGCCAGTACCACGTCCGGGACAGGGCCCTACGAGCAGTACTTC.

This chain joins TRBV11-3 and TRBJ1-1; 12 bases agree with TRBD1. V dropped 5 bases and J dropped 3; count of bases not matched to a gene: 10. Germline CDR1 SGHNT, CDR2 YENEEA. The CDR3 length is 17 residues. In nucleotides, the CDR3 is TGTGCCAGCAGCCCTGGAGGGGACAGGGGGCGAGACACTGAAGCTTTCTTT. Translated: CASSPGGDRGRDTEAFF.

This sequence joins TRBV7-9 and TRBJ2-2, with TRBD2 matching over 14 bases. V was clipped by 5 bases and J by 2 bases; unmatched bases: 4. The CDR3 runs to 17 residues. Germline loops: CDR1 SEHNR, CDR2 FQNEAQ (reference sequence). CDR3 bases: TGTGCCAGCAGCCGGGGACTAGCGGGGGCTAACACCGGGGAGCTGTTTTTT. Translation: CASSRGLAGANTGELFF.

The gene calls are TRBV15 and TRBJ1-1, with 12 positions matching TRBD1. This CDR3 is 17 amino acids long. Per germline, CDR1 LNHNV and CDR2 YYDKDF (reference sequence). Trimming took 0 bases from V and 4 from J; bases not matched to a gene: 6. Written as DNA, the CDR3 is TGTGCCACCAGCAGAGACTCCGGGACAGGGGGCATCACTGAAGCTTTCTTT. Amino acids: CATSRDSGTGGITEAFF.

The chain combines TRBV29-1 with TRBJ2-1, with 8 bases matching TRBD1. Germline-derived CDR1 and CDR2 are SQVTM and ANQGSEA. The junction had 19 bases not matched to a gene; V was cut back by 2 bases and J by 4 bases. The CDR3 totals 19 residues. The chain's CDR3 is CSVEPPGQAIDELYNEQFF. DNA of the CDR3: TGCAGCGTTGAACCTCCGGGACAGGCCATAGACGAGTTGTACAATGAGCAGTTCTTC.

CDR3 in amino acids: CASSLWAFSGANVLTF. The CDR3 nucleotides read TGTGCCAGCAGTTTATGGGCCTTCTCTGGGGCCAACGTCCTGACTTTC. The chain uses TRBV28 and TRBJ2-6; no clear D. V was pared by 0 bases and J by 0 bases, with 6 bases between. This CDR3 spans 16 amino acids. Germline CDR1 reads MDHEN; CDR2 reads SYDVKM. The full variable domain, completed using reference TRBV28 and TRBJ2-6, is DVKVTQSSRYLVKRTGEKVFLECVQDMDHENMFWYRQDPGLGLRLIYFSYDVKMKEKGDIPEGYSVSREKKERFSLILESASTNQTSMYLCASSLWAFSGANVLTFGAGSRLTVL.

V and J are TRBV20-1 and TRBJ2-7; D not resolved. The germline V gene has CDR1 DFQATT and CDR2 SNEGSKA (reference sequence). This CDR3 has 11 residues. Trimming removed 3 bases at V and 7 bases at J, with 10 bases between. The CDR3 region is CSARWVGEQYF. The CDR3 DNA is TGCAGTGCTAGGTGGGTAGGGGAGCAGTACTTC.

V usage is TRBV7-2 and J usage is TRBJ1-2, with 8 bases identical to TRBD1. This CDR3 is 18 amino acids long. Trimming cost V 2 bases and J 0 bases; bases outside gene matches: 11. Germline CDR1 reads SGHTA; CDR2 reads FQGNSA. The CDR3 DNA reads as TGTGCCAGCAGCTTAATAGGAACAGGGGGATGGACTAACTATGGCTACACCTTC. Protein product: CASSLIGTGGWTNYGYTF.

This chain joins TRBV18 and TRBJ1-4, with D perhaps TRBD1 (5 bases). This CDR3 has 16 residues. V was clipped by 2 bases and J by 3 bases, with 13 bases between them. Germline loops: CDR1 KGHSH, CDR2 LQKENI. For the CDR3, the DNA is TGTGCCAGCTCACCAATGGGGACCGCAGCTAATGAAAAACTGTTTTTT. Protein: CASSPMGTAANEKLFF.

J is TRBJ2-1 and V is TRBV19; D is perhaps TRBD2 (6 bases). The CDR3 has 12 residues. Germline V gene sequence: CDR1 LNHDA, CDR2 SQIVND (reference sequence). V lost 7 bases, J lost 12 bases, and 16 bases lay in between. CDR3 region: CASTPRGYGQFF. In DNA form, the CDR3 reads TGTGCCAGTACCCCCCGGGGGTATGGGCAGTTCTTC.

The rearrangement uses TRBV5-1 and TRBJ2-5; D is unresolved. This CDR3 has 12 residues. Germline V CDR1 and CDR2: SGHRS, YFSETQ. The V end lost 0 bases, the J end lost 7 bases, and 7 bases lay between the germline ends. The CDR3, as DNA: TGCGCCAGCAGCTTGGGGTATGCGACCCAGTACTTC. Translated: CASSLGYATQYF.